This T cell receptor (beta chain) was observed in a study of cytomegalovirus exposure and HLA in healthy donors. Looking at the study overall: Unique TCR beta sequences numbering some 120 million came from about 179 million T cells in an earlier analysis.

Losses at the gene ends were 4 bases for V and 2 bases for J; bases not matched to a gene: 1. Germline lookup yields CDR1 LNHDA and CDR2 SQIVND (reference sequence). The CDR3 runs to 14 residues. The PCR employed 60 Vbeta primers together with 13 Jbeta primers. Some clones are missing from TCRdb's copy, which holds only in-frame ones; the method was immunoSEQ multiplex PCR. The data contain over 120,000 clones, about 80% of them singletons. The donors (healthy individuals) were bone marrow donors. Though probably carrying unrecorded immune exposures, donors were nominally healthy at sampling. Source material: PBMCs. This sequence was found in a man younger than 45 in good health and CMV-seropositive. The chain couples TRBV19 to TRBJ1-2, with TRBD1 identical over 10 bases. The CDR3 bases are TGTGCCAGTAGTACGGGACAGGGGAACTATGGCTACACCTTC. Its translation is CASSTGQGNYGYTF.